This T cell receptor (beta chain) was identified during a study of PD-1 blockade in mismatch repair-deficient tumors. Study outcomes and limitations: Tumor-resident clones, often absent from pretreatment blood, expanded after pembrolizumab and then contracted.

Time point here: roughly 9-day in vitro stimulation with candidate neoantigen peptide 2. Every patient had mismatch repair deficiency by PCR or immunohistochemistry. Each of roughly 7 ELISpot-reactive candidate peptides was used for approximately nine-day stimulation. This table comes from immunoSEQ multiplex PCR, and its TCRdb copy is limited to in-frame clones, with some not included. This table has 8,500 to 10,000 clones, around 88% appearing once. In its sample, this clone was seen once. Its antigen is not identified. The ends lost 5 bases at V and 3 bases at J; junction bases unmatched: 2. The CDR3 has 13 residues. Germline CDR1 SGHVS, CDR2 FNYEAQ.

The rearrangement joins TRBV7-6 to TRBJ2-7, with 9 bases lining up with TRBD1. Sequencing was performed on cells cultured in vitro, taken from a patient treated with pembrolizumab. This clonotype was sampled from an adult with mismatch repair-deficient cancer. The CDR3 region has the DNA TGTGCCAGCAGCCTGGACAGGGGCTACGAGCAGTACTTC. This sequence encodes CASSLDRGYEQYF.